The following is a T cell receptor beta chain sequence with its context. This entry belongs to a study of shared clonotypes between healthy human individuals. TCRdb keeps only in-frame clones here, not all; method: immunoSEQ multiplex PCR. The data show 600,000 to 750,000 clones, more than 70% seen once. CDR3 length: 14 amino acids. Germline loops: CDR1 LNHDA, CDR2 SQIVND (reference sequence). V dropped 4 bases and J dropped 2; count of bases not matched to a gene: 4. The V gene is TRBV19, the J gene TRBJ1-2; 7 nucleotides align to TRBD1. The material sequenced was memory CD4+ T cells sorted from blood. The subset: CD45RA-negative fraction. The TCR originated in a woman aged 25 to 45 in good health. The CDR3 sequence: CASSTVGQNYGYTF. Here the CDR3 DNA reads TGTGCCAGTAGTACCGTGGGACAGAACTATGGCTACACCTTC.